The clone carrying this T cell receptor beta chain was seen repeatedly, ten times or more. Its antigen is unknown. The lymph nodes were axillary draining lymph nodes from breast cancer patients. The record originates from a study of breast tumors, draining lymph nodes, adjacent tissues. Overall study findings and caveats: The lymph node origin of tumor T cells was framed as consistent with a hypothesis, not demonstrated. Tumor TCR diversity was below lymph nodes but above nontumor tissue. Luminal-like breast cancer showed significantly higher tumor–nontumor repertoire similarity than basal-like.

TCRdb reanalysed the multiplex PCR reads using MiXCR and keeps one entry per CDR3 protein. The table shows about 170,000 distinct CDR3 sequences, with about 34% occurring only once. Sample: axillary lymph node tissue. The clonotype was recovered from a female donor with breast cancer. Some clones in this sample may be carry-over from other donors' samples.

CDR3 amino acids: CASRGQGRWGYTF. The CDR3 DNA is TGTGCCAGCAGGGGGCAGGGTCGCTGGGGCTACACCTTC. This chain joins TRBV27 and TRBJ1-2; a possible D gene is TRBD1 (5 bases). The CDR3 extends over 13 amino acids. Germline loops: CDR1 MNHEY, CDR2 SMNVEV (reference sequence). With 6 bases removed from V and 8 bases from J, the gap between germline ends came to 16 bases.